The present entry profiles one TCR beta chain with its context. Its antigen remains unidentified. Oncomine TCR Beta short-read sequencing was applied to DNA from cultured CD4+ T cells. TCRdb called the PCR reads again in MiXCR, with one record for every CDR3 protein. The repertoire holds more than 15,000 distinct CDR3 sequences, with roughly 67% as singletons. This specimen comes from a study of vaccination and CD4 T cells after COVID-19. Across the study: The cells in question were stimulated using overlapping spike peptides derived from SARS-CoV-2, HCoV-NL63, HCoV-OC43 and HCoV-229E.

Treatment defined: approximately nine-day PBMC culture with coronavirus spike peptide pools or control peptides (ViraFEST assay). V lost 7 bases and J lost 7; bases outside the gene matches: 12. The V gene's germline CDR1 is MNHEY and CDR2 SMNVEV (reference sequence). This CDR3 is built from 15 residues. The source material was CD4+ T cells from blood, cultured in vitro. The genes are TRBV27 and TRBJ2-3, with 9 bases lining up with TRBD1. This sequence originates from a human donor who had recovered from COVID-19. CDR3 in amino acids: CASNPGQGFSHTQYF. In DNA form, the CDR3 reads TGTGCCAGCAACCCGGGACAGGGTTTTAGTCATACGCAGTATTTT.